Sequencing of this T cell receptor beta chain was carried out in a study of cytomegalovirus exposure and HLA in healthy donors. Study-level background: A preliminary data release comprised around 85 million unique TCRs obtained from HLA-typed donors.

Broader study findings: 87-base-pair reads could not separate some V segments, including TRBV6-2 and TRBV6-3. Several of the most significant clusters were apparently associated with common viral pathogens in a later analysis.

The study ran its PCR with 60 Vbeta and 13 Jbeta primers. As handled by the study authors: Later reanalysis found 80 million or so unique TCR beta chains, roughly 10 million of them shared. The method was immunoSEQ multiplex PCR; TCRdb's version includes in-frame clones alone and lacks a portion of them. Clone size and the V and J calls come from that table; the DNA yielded D and trimming. This sample carries some 30,000 clones, with 4.5% going to the ten biggest clones. There are 14 residues in the CDR3. Trimming pared 3 bases from V and 0 bases from J, leaving 10 bases between. Germline V gene data show CDR1 as GTSNPN and CDR2 as SVGIG (reference sequence). Comments on this clone: As yet, its antigen is unknown.

Sequencing used PBMCs. V gene TRBV30 combines with J gene TRBJ2-3, with D tentatively TRBD2 (5 bases). This clonotype was obtained from a woman between 40 and 55 years old in good health and CMV-seropositive. The DNA of the CDR3 is TGTGCCTGGAGGCGGGCGGCTAGCACAGATACGCAGTATTTT. Its translation is CAWRRAASTDTQYF.